This T cell receptor (beta chain) stems from a study of blood T cell repertoires in COVID-19. CDR3 length: 16 residues. The germline CDR1 and CDR2 sequences are SGHVS and FQNEAQ. V lost 4 bases and J 1 base, leaving 17 bases between the germline ends. Per the study methods: Nucleated cell counts were estimated from reference gene primer amplification. Libraries were prepared by immunoSEQ multiplex PCR; TCRdb keeps only in-frame clonotypes and omits some of them. V and J calls and clone size are as listed in that table; D and trimming were resolved from the DNA. The sample shows under 200,000 clones, around 80% of them seen only once.

What was sequenced was peripheral blood. This sequence joins TRBV7-8 and TRBJ2-7, with a possible D match to TRBD1 (5 bases). The receptor was isolated from a man aged 70-80 years with active or convalescent COVID-19. CDR3 residues: CASSWPQGPGSYEQYF. In nucleotides, the CDR3 is TGTGCCAGCAGCTGGCCCCAGGGCCCAGGGTCCTACGAGCAGTACTTC.